This T cell receptor (beta chain) was retrieved from a study of T cells in women clearing cervical HPV infection. At the level of the study: Case blood drawn at lesion detection; control blood after infection cleared. Findings and caveats of the study: Associations may precede or follow infection; HPV-specific or memory T cells were not isolated.

J lost 6 bases, V lost 3 bases, and 7 bases had no gene match. From germline, CDR1 is GTSNPN and CDR2 SVGIG (reference sequence). CDR3 length: 13 amino acids. Assay: immunoSEQ multiplex PCR; the TCRdb copy retains only in-frame clones and omits some. In all, the sample yields about 22,000 clones. A word on this clone: Its antigen is not identified. The read ends 3 residues shy of where the CDR3 ends; the end is completed using the germline J gene.

The sample consisted of blood buffy coat. The V gene is TRBV30, the J gene TRBJ2-7, with 8 bases lining up with TRBD1. The sequence was obtained from a woman aged 18 to 75 with a cervical HPV16 infection that either progressed to CIN3+ or cleared (not recorded which). The CDR3 bases that were read are TGTGCCTGGAGAAGGACAGGGTGGTCCGAG. Its protein is CAWRRTGWSE. The complete CDR3 protein is CAWRRTGWSEQYF.